This TCR beta chain is drawn from a study of shared clonotypes between healthy human individuals. Study conclusions and caveats: Rarefaction exposed incomplete sorted-subset sequencing despite large depth. Only blood was sampled; tissue repertoires likely differ. Naive subsets generally exceeded memory subsets in estimated richness.

CDR1 and CDR2 from the germline V gene are KGHSH and LQKENI. CDR3 size: 14 residues. V lost 6 bases to trimming and J lost 6 bases; unmatched junction nucleotides: 7. The data were produced by immunoSEQ multiplex PCR, yet TCRdb's version contains in-frame clones alone and is incomplete. The sample carries about 2.4 million clones, approximately 90% recorded once. A note on this clone: Its antigen is currently unknown.

The chain employs TRBV18 and TRBJ2-7; 11 bases match TRBD1. The sequence was obtained from a man between 18 and 35 years old in good health. The material sequenced was naive CD4+ T cells sorted from blood. The sample's subset: CD45RA+ positively selected. The CDR3 loop reads CASSRSGTGGEQYF. CDR3 bases: TGTGCCAGCTCTCGCTCCGGGACAGGGGGCGAGCAGTACTTC.